Following are 21 T cell receptor beta chains from one sample sequenced in a study of T cell changes during pregnancy in multiple sclerosis (dated by TCRdb to between 2019 and 2020). The library was prepared using the immunoSEQ multiplex PCR assay. Imported from immuneACCESS, the table was reduced by TCRdb to in-frame sequences with V and J called. These copies leave out some clones; in studies compared against another copy, an unresolved V gene accounts for under half, and the cause of the remainder is not known. This sample comprises more than 30,000 clones, under 95% of them detected only once. The ten largest make up 0.3% to 0.4% of the sample. Sequences were derived from CD4+ T cells from peripheral blood mononuclear cells, sampled in the third trimester of pregnancy. These receptors originate from a female donor in good health, enrolled as a control in a pregnancy study.

The chain uses TRBV10-1 and TRBJ1-5; 7 positions match TRBD1. CDR3 size: 14 residues. Germline loops: CDR1 WNHNN, CDR2 SYGVQD (reference sequence). V dropped 7 bases and J dropped 6; count of bases not matched to a gene: 9. The chain's CDR3 is CASTPDRLSQPQHF. DNA for the CDR3: TGCGCCAGCACACCGGACAGGTTATCTCAGCCCCAGCATTTT.

The V gene is TRBV6-1, the J gene TRBJ2-5; possible D gene TRBD2, 5 bases. Germline assignment: CDR1 MNHNS and CDR2 SASEGT. There are 15 residues in the CDR3. V lost 0 bases, J lost 11 bases, and 19 bases lay in between. The DNA of the CDR3 is TGTGCCAGCAGTGAAGCGTGGACCGGGGTGAGGGAGCAGTACTTC. As protein: CASSEAWTGVREQYF.

CDR3: CASSLGPSGEETQYF. In DNA, the CDR3 is TGTGCCAGCAGTTTAGGGCCTAGCGGAGAAGAGACCCAGTACTTC. The gene calls are TRBV28 and TRBJ2-5; 7 positions agree with TRBD2. The J segment lost 3 bases and the V segment lost 2 bases, leaving 6 bases of the junction unmatched. The germline gives CDR1 MDHEN, CDR2 SYDVKM. This CDR3 contains 15 residues.

This chain connects TRBV6-1 to TRBJ2-3; D may be TRBD1 (6 bases). Germline assignment: CDR1 MNHNS and CDR2 SASEGT. The V end lost 2 bases, the J end lost 5 bases, and 8 bases lay between the germline ends. CDR3 size: 13 residues. CDR3 residues: CASSEIRGDTQYF. The CDR3 DNA reads as TGTGCCAGCAGTGAAATCAGGGGAGATACGCAGTATTTT.

This clone was seen only a few times. The chain uses TRBV19 and TRBJ1-5; D possibly corresponds to TRBD1 (5 bases). Trimming pared 4 bases from V and 0 bases from J, leaving 10 bases between. This CDR3 is 15 amino acids long. Germline values: CDR1 LNHDA, CDR2 SQIVND (reference sequence). The CDR3 DNA follows: TGTGCCAGTAGTACGGGACTTTATAGCAATCAGCCCCAGCATTTT. Encoded protein: CASSTGLYSNQPQHF.

The V call is TRBV12-5, the J call TRBJ1-1; 7 bases fit TRBD1. The germline CDR1 and CDR2 sequences are LGHNT and FRNRAP. The junction had 8 bases not matched to a gene; V was cut back by 0 bases and J by 4 bases. CDR3 length: 16 amino acids. CDR3 loop: CASGLVLEGAPTEAFF. As DNA, the CDR3 is TGTGCTAGTGGTTTGGTACTCGAGGGGGCGCCCACTGAAGCTTTCTTT.

The sample holds one count of this clone. The J gene is TRBJ1-2, the V gene TRBV21-1; the table's D gene call, TRBD1, was not cross checked with the DNA. TRBV21-1 is marked as a pseudogene. The CDR3 covers 13 residues. Here the CDR3 reads CASRAGGVCGYTF. Here the CDR3 DNA reads TGTGCCAGCAGGGCAGGGGGCGTCTGTGGCTACACCTTC.

V usage is TRBV9 and J usage is TRBJ2-5, with TRBD2 identical over 11 bases. Looked up from germline, CDR1 is SGDLS and CDR2 is YYNGEE. Losses at the gene ends were 0 bases for V and 1 base for J; bases not matched to a gene: 11. The CDR3 totals 19 residues. CDR3 in DNA: TGTGCCAGCAGCGTAGCTACTAGCGGGGGAGAAATCGGCCAAGAGACCCAGTACTTC. As protein: CASSVATSGGEIGQETQYF.

The V gene is TRBV9, the J gene TRBJ2-3; D is unclear. The germline gives CDR1 SGDLS, CDR2 YYNGEE. V was cut by 2 bases and J by 5 bases, with 6 bases left in between. The CDR3 spans 12 residues. CDR3 residues: CASSVSEDTQYF. CDR3 bases: TGTGCCAGCAGCGTGTCAGAAGATACGCAGTATTTT.

The rearrangement uses TRBV29-1 and TRBJ1-1; D unclear. CDR1 and CDR2 from the germline V gene are SQVTM and ANQGSEA. The CDR3 covers 13 residues. Between the trimmed V and J ends, which lost 5 bases and 0 bases, there was a span of 10 bases. The CDR3 DNA reads TGCAGCGTTCTGCGGATCATGAACACTGAAGCTTTCTTT. It is translated as CSVLRIMNTEAFF.

V usage is TRBV5-1 and J usage is TRBJ2-5, with a possible D match to TRBD1 (6 bases). From germline, CDR1 is SGHRS and CDR2 YFSETQ. The germline V and J ends were trimmed by 1 base and 4 bases, with 20 bases remaining between them. The CDR3 consists of 17 residues. The CDR3, as DNA: TGCGCCAGCAGCTTGCCGACAAGCACAGGGTCGGGAGAGACCCAGTACTTC. Translated, it gives CASSLPTSTGSGETQYF.

The chain employs TRBV9 and TRBJ2-3; D perhaps matches TRBD2 (7 bases). V was clipped by 0 bases and J by 9 bases, with 17 bases between them. The germline V gene encodes CDR1 SGDLS and CDR2 YYNGEE. CDR3 length: 15 residues. The CDR3 is CASSVELARGGTQYF. The CDR3 nucleotides are TGTGCCAGCAGCGTAGAACTAGCGCGAGGGGGGACGCAGTATTTT.

The V and J genes are TRBV14 and TRBJ2-7, with TRBD2 matching over 7 bases. Germline CDR1 is SGHDN and CDR2 is FVKESK. The CDR3 spans 13 residues. V shed 4 bases, J shed 8 bases, and the junction held 8 bases outside the gene matches. CDR3 bases: TGTGCCAGCAGCCCCCGGGACTACGCGAAGCAGTACTTC. Encoded protein: CASSPRDYAKQYF.

V and J are TRBV18 and TRBJ2-7; perhaps TRBD1 as D (6 bases). Between the trimmed V and J ends, which lost 6 bases and 3 bases, there was a span of 12 bases. This CDR3 spans 13 amino acids. CDR1 is KGHSH, CDR2 LQKENI, per germline. CDR3 in DNA: TGTGCCAGCTCTCCCAGAGGGGGCTACGAGCAGTACTTC. Translating gives CASSPRGGYEQYF.

The chain joins TRBV5-1 to TRBJ2-5; D gene ambiguous. Germline CDR1 and CDR2: SGHRS and YFSETQ. The CDR3 spans 16 residues. V gave up 4 bases and J gave up 2 bases, with 18 bases separating them. This CDR3 is CASSPAIGSRQETQYF. As DNA, the CDR3 is TGCGCCAGCAGCCCGGCCATAGGTAGCAGACAAGAGACCCAGTACTTC.

V and J are TRBV5-6 and TRBJ2-5, with D hard to call. The CDR3 totals 13 residues. Germline CDR1 SGHDT, CDR2 YYEEEE. Between the trimmed V and J ends, which lost 0 bases and 4 bases, there was a span of 7 bases. CDR3 loop: CASSLDMSETQYF. For the CDR3, the DNA is TGTGCCAGCAGCTTGGATATGTCAGAGACCCAGTACTTC.

V is TRBV23-1 and J is TRBJ2-1; D is ambiguous. TRBV23-1 is recorded as an ORF, its role being uncertain. CDR3 length: 16 residues. V was pared by 5 bases and J by 1 base, with 15 bases between. The CDR3 coding sequence is TGCGCCAGCAGTGGGTTGAGGCTGGATTCCTACAATGAGCAGTTCTTC. Translating gives CASSGLRLDSYNEQFF.

The chain recombines TRBV29-1 with TRBJ1-2, with TRBD1 matching over 7 bases. After removal of 2 bases from V and 0 bases from J, the junction contained 0 bases not matched to a gene. Germline loops: CDR1 SQVTM, CDR2 ANQGSEA. This CDR3 has 13 amino acids. CDR3 residues: CSVERGPNYGYTF. CDR3 DNA: TGCAGCGTTGAAAGGGGGCCTAACTATGGCTACACCTTC.

The chain couples TRBV7-3 to TRBJ1-2, with 7 bases fitting TRBD1. Germline V gives CDR1 SGHTA, CDR2 FQGTGA. Trimming at V came to 5 bases and at J to 6 bases, leaving 3 bases not matched to a gene. This CDR3 region has 12 residues. The CDR3 sequence is CASSRGGNGYTF. The CDR3 nucleotides are TGTGCCAGCAGCCGAGGGGGCAATGGCTACACCTTC.

The chain recombines TRBV6-5 with TRBJ2-7; 8 positions agree with TRBD1. CDR1 is MNHEY, CDR2 SVGAGI, per germline. The V segment lost 5 bases and the J segment 2 bases; nucleotides outside the gene matches: 2. The length of the CDR3 is 13 residues. Here the CDR3 DNA reads TGTGCCAGCAGTCGACAGGGGCCCTACGAGCAGTACTTC. As protein: CASSRQGPYEQYF.

V and J are TRBV9 and TRBJ2-5; D might be TRBD1 (6 bases). Germline CDR1 reads SGDLS; CDR2 reads YYNGEE. The V and J ends lost 2 bases and 0 bases respectively, with 11 bases between them. The CDR3 covers 15 residues. The DNA of the CDR3 is TGTGCCAGCAGCGTTACAGGGCTCGACCAAGAGACCCAGTACTTC. Translated: CASSVTGLDQETQYF.